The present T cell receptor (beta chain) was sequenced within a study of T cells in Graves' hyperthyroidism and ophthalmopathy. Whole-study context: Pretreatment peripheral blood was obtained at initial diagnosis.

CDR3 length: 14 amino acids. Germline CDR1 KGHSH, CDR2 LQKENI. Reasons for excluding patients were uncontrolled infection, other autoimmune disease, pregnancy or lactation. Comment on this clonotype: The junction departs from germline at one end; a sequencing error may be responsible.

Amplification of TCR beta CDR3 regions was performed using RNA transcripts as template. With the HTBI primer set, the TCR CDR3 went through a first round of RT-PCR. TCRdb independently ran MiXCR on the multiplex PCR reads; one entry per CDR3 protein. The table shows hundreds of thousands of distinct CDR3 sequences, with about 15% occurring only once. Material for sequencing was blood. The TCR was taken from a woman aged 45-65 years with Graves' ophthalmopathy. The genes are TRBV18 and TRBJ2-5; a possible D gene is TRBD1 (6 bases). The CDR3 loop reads CVSSPTRGAETQYF. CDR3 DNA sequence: TGTGTCAGCTCCCCTACCAGGGGTGCAGAGACCCAGTACTTC.